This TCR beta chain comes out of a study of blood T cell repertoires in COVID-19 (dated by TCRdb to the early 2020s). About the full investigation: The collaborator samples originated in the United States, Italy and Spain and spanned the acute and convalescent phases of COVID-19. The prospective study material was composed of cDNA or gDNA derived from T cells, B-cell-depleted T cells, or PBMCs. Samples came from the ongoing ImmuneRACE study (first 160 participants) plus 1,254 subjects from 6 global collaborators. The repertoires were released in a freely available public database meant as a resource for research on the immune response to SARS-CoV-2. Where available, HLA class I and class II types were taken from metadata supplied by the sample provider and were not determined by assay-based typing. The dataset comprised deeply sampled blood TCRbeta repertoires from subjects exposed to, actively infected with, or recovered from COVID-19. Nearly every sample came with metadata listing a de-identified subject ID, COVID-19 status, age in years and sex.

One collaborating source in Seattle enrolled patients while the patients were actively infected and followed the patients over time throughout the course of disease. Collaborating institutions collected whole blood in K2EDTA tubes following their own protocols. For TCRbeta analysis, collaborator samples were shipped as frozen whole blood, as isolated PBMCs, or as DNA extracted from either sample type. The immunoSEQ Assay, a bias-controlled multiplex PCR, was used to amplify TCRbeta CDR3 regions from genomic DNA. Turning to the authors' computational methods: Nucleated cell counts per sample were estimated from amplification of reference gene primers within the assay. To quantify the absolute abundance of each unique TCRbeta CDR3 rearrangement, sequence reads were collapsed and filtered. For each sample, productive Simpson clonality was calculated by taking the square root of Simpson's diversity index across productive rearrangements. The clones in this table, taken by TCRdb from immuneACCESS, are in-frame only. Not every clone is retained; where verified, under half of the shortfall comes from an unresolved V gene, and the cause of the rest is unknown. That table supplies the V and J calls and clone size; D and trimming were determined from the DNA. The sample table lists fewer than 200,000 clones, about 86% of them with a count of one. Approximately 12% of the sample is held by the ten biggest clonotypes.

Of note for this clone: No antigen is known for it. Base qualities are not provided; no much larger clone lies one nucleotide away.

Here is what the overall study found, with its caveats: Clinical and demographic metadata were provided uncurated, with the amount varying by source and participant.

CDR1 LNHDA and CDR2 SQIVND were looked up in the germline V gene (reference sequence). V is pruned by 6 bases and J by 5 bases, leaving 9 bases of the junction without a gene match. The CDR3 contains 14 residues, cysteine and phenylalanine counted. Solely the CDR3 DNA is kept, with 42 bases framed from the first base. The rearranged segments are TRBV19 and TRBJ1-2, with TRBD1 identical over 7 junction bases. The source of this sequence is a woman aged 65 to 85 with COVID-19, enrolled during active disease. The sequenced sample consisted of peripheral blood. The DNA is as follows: TGTGCCAGTAGCGGTGACAGGGTTACGTATGGCTACACCTTC. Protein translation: CASSGDRVTYGYTF.